Below, 4 T cell receptor beta chains from the same sample are listed, as sequenced in a study of T cells in Graves' hyperthyroidism and ophthalmopathy. The CDR3 regions of TCR beta were amplified from RNA transcripts. The TCR CDR3 first-round RT-PCR relied on the HTBI primer set. MiXCR was run by TCRdb on the multiplex PCR reads, yielding one entry per CDR3 protein. This sample has 550,000 to 700,000 distinct CDR3 sequences, with roughly 14% found just once. Sequences were obtained from blood. The receptors were gathered from a woman in her forties with Graves' ophthalmopathy.

This clonotype has a single count. This chain joins TRBV6-1 and TRBJ2-5; weak D call: TRBD2 (5 bases). The CDR3 extends over 14 amino acids. The germline gives CDR1 MNHNS, CDR2 SASEGT. Trimming shortened V by 6 bases and J by 4 bases, and 15 bases separated the two germline ends. The CDR3 coding sequence is TGTGCCAGCAGAGAAAATCGAGGGCGAGAGACCCAGTACTTC. Residues: CASRENRGRETQYF.

This clonotype came up many times. The V and J genes are TRBV30 and TRBJ1-5, with no clear D. Trimming took 1 base from V and 4 from J, leaving 11 bases between them. The CDR3 loop spans 14 amino acids. Germline assignment: CDR1 GTSNPN and CDR2 SVGIG (reference sequence). The CDR3: CAWSGGSSNQPQHF. The CDR3 DNA sequence: TGTGCCTGGAGTGGAGGCAGCAGTAATCAGCCCCAGCATTTT. Together with reference TRBV30 and TRBJ1-5, the CDR3 gives the full variable domain: SQTIHQWPATLVQPVGSPLSLECTVEGTSNPNLYWYRQAAGRGLQLLFYSVGIGQISSEVPQNLSASRPQDRQFILSSKKLLLSDSGFYLCAWSGGSSNQPQHFGDGTRLSIL.

This clonotype came up many times. The chain recombines TRBV12-3 or TRBV12-4 with TRBJ1-1; 8 bases are shared with TRBD1. The V segment lost 6 bases and the J segment 0 bases; nucleotides outside the gene matches: 9. CDR3 length: 16 residues. CDR3 sequence reads: CASSYGTGGMNTEAFF. CDR3 nucleotide sequence: TGTGCCAGCAGCTACGGGACAGGAGGTATGAACACTGAAGCTTTCTTT.

This clonotype was counted a few times. The V and J genes are TRBV28 and TRBJ1-6; maybe TRBD1 (6 bases). Germline CDR1 reads MDHEN; CDR2 reads SYDVKM. The V end lost 3 bases, the J end lost 13 bases, and 16 bases lay between the germline ends. CDR3 length equals 14 residues. CDR3 sequence (DNA): TGTGCCAGCAGTTTGACAGGCCGGGAAGTCCCCCTCCACTTT. Translated, it gives CASSLTGREVPLHF.